The 32 T cell receptor beta chains presented below share a single source sample, sequenced in a study of Ad26.COV2.S vaccination and SARS-CoV-2 variants. TCRdb's copy holds only in-frame clones and misses some; the assay was immunoSEQ multiplex PCR. The data contain about 350,000 clones, 92% of them singletons. Sequenced material: peripheral blood, taken after recovery from COVID-19. All receptors come from a human donor who had recovered from COVID-19.

The DNA of the CDR3 is TGCGCCAGCAGCCAAGGGAGGGCAGGGGCCCTCGGGCAAGAGACCCAGTACTTC. It specifies CASSQGRAGALGQETQYF. V and J are TRBV4-3 and TRBJ2-5; D might be TRBD1 or TRBD2, each matching 6 bases. The CDR3 consists of 18 residues. Germline V gene data show CDR1 as LGHNA and CDR2 as YSLEER. Trimming pared 1 base from V and 2 bases from J, leaving 20 bases between.

The rearrangement links TRBV7-9 to TRBJ1-1, with a tentative D call TRBD1 (6 bases). Between the trimmed V and J ends, which lost 1 base and 1 base, there was a span of 13 bases. Germline values: CDR1 SEHNR, CDR2 FQNEAQ (reference sequence). This CDR3 has 16 amino acids. The CDR3 sequence is CASSLGSGGPNTEAFF. The CDR3 DNA sequence: TGTGCCAGCAGCTTAGGTTCTGGGGGCCCGAACACTGAAGCTTTCTTT.

The chain couples TRBV11-2 to TRBJ1-3, with TRBD1 as a possible D gene (6 bases). CDR3 length: 16 residues. CDR1 SGHAT and CDR2 FQNNGV come from the germline V gene. Trimming pared 1 base from V and 0 bases from J, leaving 10 bases between. The CDR3 DNA reads TGTGCCAGCAGCTTAGCTGGGGGCCTCTCTGGAAACACCATATATTTT. The encoded protein is CASSLAGGLSGNTIYF.

This clone was seen only once. V is TRBV5-1 and J is TRBJ2-5; 9 bases align to TRBD2. Germline-derived CDR1 and CDR2 are SGHRS and YFSETQ. The CDR3 runs 16 residues. Trimming at V came to 0 bases and at J to 5 bases, leaving 8 bases not matched to a gene. DNA of the CDR3: TGCGCCAGCAGCTTGGCCGGGCGGGGGGGCCCGGAGACCCAGTACTTC. This codes for CASSLAGRGGPETQYF.

The V gene is TRBV5-6, the J gene TRBJ1-2; a possible D gene is TRBD1 (5 bases). V lost 4 bases and J lost 12, with 19 bases in between. The V gene's germline CDR1 is SGHDT and CDR2 YYEEEE. The CDR3 sequence is 13 residues long. The DNA for the CDR3 is TGTGCCAGCAGCCCCGGGACCGGTTTCTTGGACACCTTC. It encodes CASSPGTGFLDTF.

This rearrangement joins TRBV13 to TRBJ1-2, with D possibly matching TRBD1 (5 bases). This CDR3 has 13 amino acids. With 5 bases removed from V and 7 bases from J, the gap between germline ends came to 14 bases. The germline gives CDR1 PRHDT, CDR2 FYEKMQ (reference sequence). In nucleotides, the CDR3 is TGTGCCAGCAGCACTCCCAGGGAGTTTGGCTACACCTTC. It encodes CASSTPREFGYTF.

The rearrangement uses TRBV6-5 and TRBJ2-5; possibly TRBD2 for D (6 bases). Trimming removed 6 bases from V and 7 bases from J, with 15 bases in between. Germline V gene data show CDR1 as MNHEY and CDR2 as SVGAGI. The CDR3 runs to 13 residues. DNA for the CDR3: TGTGCCAGCAGCCCCGGGGGTTTTGGGACCCAGTACTTC. Translation gives CASSPGGFGTQYF.

The chain uses TRBV9 and TRBJ1-1; TRBD1 matches at 9 bases. Trimming at V came to 3 bases and at J to 2 bases, leaving 5 bases not matched to a gene. The CDR3 is 15 residues long. Germline values: CDR1 SGDLS, CDR2 YYNGEE. The DNA of the CDR3 is TGTGCCAGCAGCGGACCGGGACAGGGTAACACTGAAGCTTTCTTT. Translating gives CASSGPGQGNTEAFF.

The chain carries TRBV19 and TRBJ1-2; possibly TRBD1 for D (6 bases). The CDR3 extends over 12 amino acids. V lost 9 bases, J lost 5 bases, and 13 bases lay in between. Germline V CDR1 and CDR2: LNHDA, SQIVND (reference sequence). DNA of the CDR3: TGTGCCAGCTTAGGGGGGGCGTATGGCTACACCTTC. Encoded protein: CASLGGAYGYTF. The full variable domain, its missing parts supplied by reference TRBV19 and TRBJ1-2, is DGGITQSPKYLFRKEGQNVTLSCEQNLNHDAMYWYRQDPGQGLRLIYYSQIVNDFQKGDIAEGYSVSREKKESFPLTVTSAQKNPTAFYLCASLGGAYGYTFGSGTRLTVV.

V gene TRBV29-1 combines with J gene TRBJ2-3; TRBD1 matches at 9 bases. Germline V gene data show CDR1 as SQVTM and CDR2 as ANQGSEA. The V segment lost 4 bases and the J segment 5 bases; nucleotides outside the gene matches: 19. The CDR3 spans 18 residues. The CDR3 bases are TGCAGCGTTGTAGGGACAGGGAAAGTATCTCGTGTCCGAGATACGCAGTATTTT. Protein product: CSVVGTGKVSRVRDTQYF.

The V gene is TRBV6-2 or TRBV6-3, the J gene TRBJ2-3; D is uncertain. This CDR3 is 12 amino acids long. Trimming removed 6 bases from V and 2 bases from J, with 6 bases in between. Germline V gene lookup returns CDR1 MNHEY and CDR2 SVGEGT. The CDR3 nucleotides are TGTGCCAGCAGCAGGTCCACAGATACGCAGTATTTT. Protein product: CASSRSTDTQYF.

V is TRBV21-1 and J is TRBJ1-2; the DNA was not compared with TRBD1, the D call given in the table. TRBV21-1 is a known pseudogene. The CDR3 consists of 17 residues. The DNA of the CDR3 is TGTGCCAGCAGCAAAGTGGGCCCCCCGGGACACCACTATGGCTACACCTTC. It yields the protein CASSKVGPPGHHYGYTF.

The chain links TRBV5-1 to TRBJ1-2, with a weak D call TRBD1 (6 bases). Trimming cost V 4 bases and J 0 bases, with 22 bases left between them. The CDR3 contains 18 residues. The germline V gene has CDR1 SGHRS and CDR2 YFSETQ. CDR3 nucleotides: TGCGCCAGCAGCCCTAACCCTGGCGGGGGCTCAGCTAACTATGGCTACACCTTC. This sequence encodes CASSPNPGGGSANYGYTF.

V gene TRBV2 combines with J gene TRBJ2-5; D tentatively fits TRBD1 or TRBD2 (5 bases each). The V gene's germline CDR1 is SNHLY and CDR2 FYNNEI. This CDR3 has 12 residues. V shed 5 bases and J shed 3 bases, with 7 bases lying between them. The CDR3 coding sequence is TGTGCCAGCAGTTGGGGGAAAGAGACCCAGTACTTC. It translates to CASSWGKETQYF.

The V gene is TRBV6-1, the J gene TRBJ1-4; no reliable D call. Trimming pared 2 bases from V and 11 bases from J, leaving 6 bases between. The CDR3 consists of 11 residues. From germline, CDR1 is MNHNS and CDR2 SASEGT. CDR3 sequence reads: CASSESRKLFF. The CDR3 bases are TGTGCCAGCAGTGAATCTCGGAAACTGTTTTTT.

This clone was counted once. The rearrangement joins TRBV4-1 to TRBJ2-1; tentative D call: TRBD1 (5 bases). The V and J ends lost 0 bases and 15 bases respectively, with 21 bases between them. Germline CDR1 and CDR2: MGHRA and YSYEKL. This CDR3 spans 15 amino acids. CDR3 DNA: TGCGCCAGCAGCCAAGAAGGAATAAGGGGCGTAATTCCGTTCTTC. This gives the protein CASSQEGIRGVIPFF.

This clone appeared a few times. The chain links TRBV6-5 to TRBJ2-1; 14 nucleotides match TRBD2. J was trimmed by 8 bases and V by 6 bases; bases with no gene match: 6. The CDR3 consists of 15 residues. Germline V gives CDR1 MNHEY, CDR2 SVGAGI. The CDR3 sequence: CASSTTSGGAHEQFF. The CDR3 coding sequence is TGTGCCAGCAGCACGACTAGCGGGGGGGCCCATGAGCAGTTCTTC.

The gene calls are TRBV19 and TRBJ2-2; D is unresolved. Germline values: CDR1 LNHDA, CDR2 SQIVND (reference sequence). CDR3 length: 11 amino acids. V dropped 6 bases and J dropped 5 bases, with 4 bases sitting between them. CDR3 nucleotides: TGTGCCAGTAGACAAACCGGGGAGCTGTTTTTT. It specifies CASRQTGELFF.

The chain employs TRBV4-1 and TRBJ1-5; 8 bases fit TRBD1. CDR3 length: 19 amino acids. From germline, CDR1 is MGHRA and CDR2 YSYEKL. Trimming removed 4 bases from V and 2 bases from J; junction bases left unmatched: 16. CDR3 DNA sequence: TGCGCCAGCAGCCGATTTAGGACAGGGAGATTAGAGGGCAATCAGCCCCAGCATTTT. Translated, it gives CASSRFRTGRLEGNQPQHF.

The chain uses TRBV7-9 and TRBJ1-1, with unresolved D. V was trimmed by 5 bases and J by 1 base, leaving 8 bases between them. The germline gives CDR1 SEHNR, CDR2 FQNEAQ (reference sequence). This CDR3 is built from 13 residues. DNA of the CDR3: TGTGCCAGCAGCCCGCCCTGGAACACTGAAGCTTTCTTT. Its protein is CASSPPWNTEAFF.

Remarks on this clone: Within the sample, other DNA sequences also encode this same CDR3. The rearrangement uses TRBV13 and TRBJ2-5, with D maybe TRBD1 (5 bases). Germline lookup yields CDR1 PRHDT and CDR2 FYEKMQ (reference sequence). This CDR3 has 13 amino acids. V lost 0 bases to trimming and J lost 3 bases, with 5 bases between them. CDR3 in amino acids: CASSLGGEETQYF. The CDR3 DNA reads as TGTGCCAGCAGCTTAGGAGGGGAAGAGACCCAGTACTTC.

The CDR3 coding sequence is TGTGCCAGCAGTTTGACTTGGGACAGCTCCTACGAGCAGTACTTC. Translating it yields CASSLTWDSSYEQYF. This rearrangement joins TRBV6-2 or TRBV6-3 to TRBJ2-7, with TRBD1 matching 7 bases. Per germline, CDR1 MNHEY and CDR2 SVGEGT. Losses at the gene ends were 4 bases for V and 0 bases for J; bases not matched to a gene: 6. CDR3 length: 15 amino acids.

J is TRBJ2-3 and V is TRBV3-1 (or the pseudogene TRBV3-2); TRBD2 aligns across 9 bases. CDR3 size: 16 residues. Trimming removed 0 bases from V and 3 bases from J; junction bases left unmatched: 4. The V gene's germline CDR1 is LGHDT and CDR2 YNNKEL (reference sequence). The CDR3 DNA reads TGTGCCAGCAGCCAAGATCGCGGGGGGGTAACAGATACGCAGTATTTT. The encoded protein is CASSQDRGGVTDTQYF.

This chain joins TRBV2 and TRBJ2-5, with 7 nucleotides matching TRBD2. This CDR3 is built from 15 residues. V trimming: 1 base; J trimming: 5 bases; junction bases outside the gene matches: 7. Looked up from germline, CDR1 is SNHLY and CDR2 is FYNNEI. This chain's CDR3 is CASSEEARGWETQYF. The CDR3 coding sequence is TGTGCCAGCAGTGAAGAGGCGCGGGGGTGGGAGACCCAGTACTTC.

This clone appeared a single time. The rearrangement uses TRBV14 and TRBJ2-3; TRBD1 might be the D (5 bases). Trimming cost V 5 bases and J 6 bases, with 12 bases left between them. CDR1 is SGHDN, CDR2 FVKESK, per germline. The CDR3 totals 13 residues. The CDR3 DNA reads as TGTGCCAGCAGCAGGGGCGCCTCGGATACGCAGTATTTT. Its protein is CASSRGASDTQYF.

J is TRBJ1-6 and V is TRBV5-4; D may be TRBD1 (6 bases). V dropped 3 bases and J dropped 5 bases, with 12 bases sitting between them. The CDR3 length is 15 residues. Germline CDR1 SGHNT, CDR2 YYREEE (reference sequence). The CDR3 nucleotides read TGTGCCAGCAGCTCGGACAGAGGTGATAATTCACCCCTCCACTTT. Protein sequence: CASSSDRGDNSPLHF.

The chain uses TRBV11-3 and TRBJ1-5, with D perhaps matching TRBD1 (5 bases). CDR1 is SGHNT and CDR2 is YENEEA in the germline V gene. Trimming took off 7 bases at V and 0 bases at J, with 19 bases between the two ends. The CDR3 is 17 residues long. The CDR3 coding sequence is TGTGCCAGCACCCAAATCCCCCCAGGGTTTAGCAATCAGCCCCAGCATTTT. It codes for CASTQIPPGFSNQPQHF.

The rearrangement links TRBV2 to TRBJ1-1; 7 bases line up with TRBD1. Germline CDR1 is SNHLY and CDR2 is FYNNEI. V lost 5 bases and J lost 3; bases outside the gene matches: 6. The CDR3 has 14 amino acids. The CDR3 region is CASSTGQTYTEAFF. The CDR3 nucleotides read TGTGCCAGCAGTACGGGACAGACTTACACTGAAGCTTTCTTT.

In the case of this clone: The same CDR3 is also encoded by other DNA sequences in this sample. The chain couples TRBV18 to TRBJ2-3; unclear D gene. The germline V gene has CDR1 KGHSH and CDR2 LQKENI. The CDR3 runs to 13 residues. The V end lost 3 bases, the J end lost 0 bases, and 4 bases lay between the germline ends. The CDR3 DNA sequence: TGTGCCAGCTCACCGACTAGCACAGATACGCAGTATTTT. Amino acid sequence: CASSPTSTDTQYF. The variable domain in full, completed from reference TRBV18 and TRBJ2-3, reads NAGVMQNPRHLVRRRGQEARLRCSPMKGHSHVYWYRQLPEEGLKFMVYLQKENIIDESGMPKERFSAEFPKEGPSILRIQQVVRGDSAAYFCASSPTSTDTQYFGPGTRLTVL.

V and J are TRBV7-2 and TRBJ2-7; TRBD1 matches at 7 bases. This CDR3 spans 15 amino acids. From germline, CDR1 is SGHTA and CDR2 FQGNSA. Trimming removed 1 base from V and 0 bases from J; junction bases left unmatched: 3. CDR3 sequence reads: CASSLVQGPSYEQYF. For the CDR3, the DNA is TGTGCCAGCAGCTTAGTACAGGGGCCCTCCTACGAGCAGTACTTC.

The V and J genes are TRBV3-1 (or the pseudogene TRBV3-2) and TRBJ1-2; D not resolved. The CDR3 is made up of 15 amino acids. The V gene's germline CDR1 is LGHDT and CDR2 YNNKEL (reference sequence). Trimming cost V 0 bases and J 4 bases, with 12 bases left between them. This CDR3 reads CASSQEGFGPYGYTF. In DNA, the CDR3 is TGTGCCAGCAGCCAAGAGGGTTTCGGGCCCTATGGCTACACCTTC.

V and J are TRBV27 and TRBJ1-4; D unclear. V was shortened by 1 base and J by 5 bases, with 17 bases between the two germline ends. CDR1 MNHEY and CDR2 SMNVEV come from the germline V gene (reference sequence). This CDR3 has 17 residues. This CDR3 is CASSLYWTENPNEKLFF. In DNA form, the CDR3 reads TGTGCCAGCAGTTTATATTGGACCGAAAACCCGAATGAAAAACTGTTTTTT.